The T cell receptor beta chain under discussion was sequenced for a study of T cells in Graves' hyperthyroidism and ophthalmopathy. Participants, patients aged 18 to 65, had newly diagnosed hyperthyroidism with a duration under 2 months. The CDR3 has 13 residues. Germline lookup yields CDR1 DFQATT and CDR2 SNEGSKA (reference sequence). The junction had 4 bases not matched to a gene; V was cut back by 2 bases and J by 8 bases. Amplification targeted TCR beta CDR3 regions from RNA transcripts. The HTBI primer set served for first-round RT-PCR of the TCR CDR3. In TCRdb, the multiplex PCR reads were re-called with MiXCR into one record per CDR3 protein. The data show 690,000 or so distinct CDR3 sequences, with roughly a sixth seen just once and over 15% held by the top ten.

The V gene is TRBV20-1, the J gene TRBJ2-2; 8 bases are a match to TRBD2. Sequencing used blood. This TCR derives from a woman in her fifties or sixties with Graves' hyperthyroidism that later progressed to Graves' ophthalmopathy. The CDR3 sequence: CSARSRLAGELFF. CDR3 DNA sequence: TGCAGTGCTAGATCCCGACTAGCGGGGGAGCTGTTTTTT.